Following are 16 T cell receptor beta chains from one sample sequenced in a study of T cell responses to AZD1222 COVID-19 vaccine. Libraries were prepared by immunoSEQ multiplex PCR; TCRdb keeps only in-frame clonotypes and omits some of them. The table records around 100,000 clones, around 87% of them present only once. The sample consisted of peripheral blood, taken on day 0 of MenACWY control vaccination. These receptors all come from an adult in good health.

V and J are TRBV6-5 and TRBJ1-1, with D possibly matching TRBD1 (5 bases). Germline assignment: CDR1 MNHEY and CDR2 SVGAGI. The CDR3 sequence is 15 residues long. Trimming removed 2 bases from V and 4 bases from J, with 14 bases in between. The CDR3 DNA reads TGTGCCAGCAGTTACGCAAAGTACGGGGGCACTGAAGCTTTCTTT. Protein: CASSYAKYGGTEAFF.

Of note for this clone: Other DNA sequences in this sample translate to the same CDR3. The chain employs TRBV19 and TRBJ2-1; 9 nucleotides match TRBD2. The germline V gene has CDR1 LNHDA and CDR2 SQIVND (reference sequence). The CDR3 loop spans 14 amino acids. Losses at the gene ends were 2 bases for V and 4 bases for J; bases not matched to a gene: 0. The CDR3 is CASSILAGYNEQFF. The CDR3 nucleotides are TGTGCCAGTAGTATACTAGCGGGGTACAATGAGCAGTTCTTC.

With respect to this clone: The same CDR3 is also encoded by other DNA sequences in this sample. The chain recombines TRBV7-2 with TRBJ2-3, with 11 nucleotides matching TRBD2. The CDR3 consists of 15 residues. V gave up 5 bases and J gave up 4 bases; unmatched junction bases: 5. Germline CDR1 is SGHTA and CDR2 is FQGNSA. The DNA for the CDR3 is TGTGCCAGCAGCCTAACTAGCGGGAGACCAGATACGCAGTATTTT. It is translated as CASSLTSGRPDTQYF. The full variable domain, completed using reference TRBV7-2 and TRBJ2-3, is GAGVSQSPSNKVTEKGKDVELRCDPISGHTALYWYRQSLGQGLEFLIYFQGNSAPDKSGLPSDRFSAERTGGSVSTLTIQRTQQEDSAVYLCASSLTSGRPDTQYFGPGTRLTVL.

The table lists this clone with a count of one. The chain carries TRBV5-1 and TRBJ1-1; 8 nucleotides line up with TRBD1. Trimming at V came to 4 bases and at J to 0 bases, leaving 8 bases not matched to a gene. The germline gives CDR1 SGHRS, CDR2 YFSETQ. The CDR3 spans 16 residues. The CDR3 sequence: CASSLRRQGLNTEAFF. CDR3 nucleotides: TGCGCCAGCAGCCTCCGGAGACAGGGGTTGAACACTGAAGCTTTCTTT.

The rearrangement links TRBV9 to TRBJ1-3; no reliable D call. CDR1 and CDR2 from the germline V gene are SGDLS and YYNGEE. V lost 5 bases and J 4 bases, leaving 7 bases between the germline ends. The CDR3 is 12 residues long. The DNA for the CDR3 is TGTGCCAGCAGTAAGGCAGGAAACACCATATATTTT. Encoded protein: CASSKAGNTIYF.

This clone appeared a few times. This chain connects TRBV19 to TRBJ1-1, with D perhaps matching TRBD1 (6 bases). The V end was cut by 10 bases, the J end by 3 bases, with 18 bases between. The CDR3 length is 14 residues. Germline CDR1 LNHDA, CDR2 SQIVND (reference sequence). The chain's CDR3 is CATQGRLRDTEAFF. The CDR3 nucleotides read TGTGCCACGCAGGGGCGGCTTAGGGACACTGAAGCTTTCTTT.

V is TRBV5-1 and J is TRBJ2-7; 10 bases fit TRBD2. The CDR3 totals 16 residues. The V segment lost 3 bases and the J segment 3 bases; nucleotides outside the gene matches: 9. Germline-derived CDR1 and CDR2 are SGHRS and YFSETQ. Here the CDR3 DNA reads TGCGCCAGCAGCTGGAGTAGCGGGAGGTCCCACTACGAGCAGTACTTC. Its translation is CASSWSSGRSHYEQYF. Full variable domain (outside the CDR3, taken from reference TRBV5-1 and TRBJ2-7): KAGVTQTPRYLIKTRGQQVTLSCSPISGHRSVSWYQQTPGQGLQFLFEYFSETQRNKGNFPGRFSGRQFSNSRSEMNVSTLELGDSALYLCASSWSSGRSHYEQYFGPGTRLTVT.

J is TRBJ2-1 and V is TRBV7-9; maybe TRBD1 (5 bases). The CDR3 runs 13 residues. CDR1 and CDR2 (germline): SEHNR, FQNEAQ (reference sequence). Trimming left V 7 bases short and J 7 bases short, with 14 bases between. For the CDR3, the DNA is TGTGCCAGCAACTCAGTTAGGGGTAATGAGCAGTTCTTC. This codes for CASNSVRGNEQFF.

The CDR3 nucleotides read TGTGCCAGCAGCTCCTCCCCGGGGGGGTTCGACAATGAGCAGTTCTTC. It translates to CASSSSPGGFDNEQFF. The chain carries TRBV9 and TRBJ2-1; the match to TRBD2 covers 8 bases. The CDR3 spans 16 residues. Germline V gene lookup returns CDR1 SGDLS and CDR2 YYNGEE. J lost 5 bases, V lost 4 bases, and 11 bases had no gene match.

This chain joins TRBV5-6 and TRBJ1-2, with D tentatively TRBD1 (6 bases). This CDR3 region has 15 residues. Germline V gene data show CDR1 as SGHDT and CDR2 as YYEEEE. V lost 3 bases and J lost 1, with 13 bases in between. The CDR3 is CASSWGAAGNYGYTF. Here the CDR3 DNA reads TGTGCCAGCAGCTGGGGGGCTGCCGGTAACTATGGCTACACCTTC.

The chain couples TRBV27 to TRBJ2-3; 13 bases align to TRBD2. The length of the CDR3 is 17 residues. J gave up 5 bases and V 5 bases, and 10 bases lay outside the gene matches. CDR1 MNHEY and CDR2 SMNVEV come from the germline V gene (reference sequence). The CDR3 loop reads CASSTRLAGGRVDTQYF. In DNA, the CDR3 is TGTGCCAGCAGTACCCGACTAGCGGGAGGCCGGGTAGATACGCAGTATTTT.

V usage is TRBV5-1 and J usage is TRBJ1-3, with no clear D. The CDR3 extends over 16 amino acids. CDR1 SGHRS and CDR2 YFSETQ come from the germline V gene. Trimming took off 0 bases at V and 2 bases at J, with 12 bases between the two ends. Here the CDR3 reads CASSLDGVTAGNTIYF. The DNA of the CDR3 is TGCGCCAGCAGCTTGGATGGGGTTACTGCTGGAAACACCATATATTTT.

This clone has more than one count but fewer than ten. This rearrangement joins TRBV25-1 to TRBJ1-6; TRBD1 matches at 7 bases. This CDR3 comprises 13 residues. Germline CDR1 reads MGHDK; CDR2 reads SYGVNS. J gave up 5 bases and V 6 bases, and 1 base lay outside the gene matches. DNA for the CDR3: TGTGCCAGCAGCGGGACAGATAATTCACCCCTCCACTTT. Its translation: CASSGTDNSPLHF.

This rearrangement joins TRBV13 to TRBJ1-6; the D gene is possibly TRBD1 (6 bases). Trimming took 0 bases from V and 8 from J, leaving 11 bases between them. The CDR3 length is 15 residues. Germline assignment: CDR1 PRHDT and CDR2 FYEKMQ (reference sequence). CDR3 bases: TGTGCCAGCAGCTTAGGGGCGGGGGCGGATTCACCCCTCCACTTT. As protein: CASSLGAGADSPLHF.

The CDR3 DNA reads as TGTGCCTGGAGTGTTAGGGGACAGCCATCGGGTCAGCCCCAGCATTTT. It translates to CAWSVRGQPSGQPQHF. The chain is built from TRBV30 and TRBJ1-5; 7 bases map to TRBD1. Germline V gene sequence: CDR1 GTSNPN, CDR2 SVGIG (reference sequence). The V gene end was trimmed by 0 bases and the J gene end by 6 bases; junction bases not matched to a gene: 11. This CDR3 comprises 16 residues.

V gene TRBV6-5 combines with J gene TRBJ1-5; TRBD1 matches at 8 bases. CDR1 and CDR2 from the germline V gene are MNHEY and SVGAGI. The CDR3 length is 16 residues. V gave up 0 bases and J gave up 6 bases; unmatched junction bases: 7. The CDR3 bases are TGTGCCAGCAGTTACTCGGCAGGGGGCGCGTTTCAGCCCCAGCATTTT. Its protein product is CASSYSAGGAFQPQHF.